Listed here are 8 T cell receptor beta chains from one sample, sequenced in a study of T cells after yellow fever vaccination. MiXCR, applied by TCRdb to the 5' RACE reads, yields one record per CDR3 protein. The sample lists hundreds of thousands of distinct CDR3 sequences, 11% seen once, with less than 20% in the top ten. The input for sequencing was PBMCs, taken on the day of the first yellow fever vaccination. The receptor source for this set is a man between 18 and 35 years old who received the YFV17D yellow fever vaccine.

The V gene is TRBV10-2, the J gene TRBJ1-5; no clear D. This CDR3 comprises 14 residues. The germline V gene has CDR1 WSHSY and CDR2 SAAADI. The germline V and J ends were trimmed by 7 bases and 7 bases, with 17 bases remaining between them. As DNA, the CDR3 is TGCGCCAGCATGGCCCAAAACCCAAAACAGCCCCAGCATTTT. Protein: CASMAQNPKQPQHF.

CDR3 sequence (DNA): TGCAGCGTTGCGACGGGAGAGCAGTTCTTC. Its translation is CSVATGEQFF. This chain connects TRBV29-1 to TRBJ2-1, with D possibly being TRBD2 (5 bases). There are 10 residues in the CDR3. Trimming shortened V by 4 bases and J by 10 bases, and 8 bases separated the two germline ends. Germline values: CDR1 SQVTM, CDR2 ANQGSEA.

The chain employs TRBV4-3 and TRBJ1-6, with 7 bases aligning to TRBD1. Germline V CDR1 and CDR2: LGHNA, YSLEER. Trimming took 4 bases from V and 8 from J; bases not matched to a gene: 8. The CDR3 loop spans 15 amino acids. CDR3 sequence: CASSPRDSEHSPLHF. The DNA for the CDR3 is TGCGCCAGCAGCCCCCGGGACAGCGAGCATTCACCCCTCCACTTT.

This clonotype was seen only a few times. The CDR3 spells CASSSVGKALHF. CDR3 coding DNA: TGTGCCAGCAGCTCCGTGGGCAAGGCCCTCCACTTT. This rearrangement joins TRBV7-2 to TRBJ1-6; D gene uncertain. Germline V CDR1 and CDR2: SGHTA, FQGNSA. This CDR3 comprises 12 residues. V shed 4 bases and J shed 14 bases, with 12 bases lying between them. Variable domain in full (rest from reference TRBV7-2 and TRBJ1-6): GAGVSQSPSNKVTEKGKDVELRCDPISGHTALYWYRQSLGQGLEFLIYFQGNSAPDKSGLPSDRFSAERTGGSVSTLTIQRTQQEDSAVYLCASSSVGKALHFGNGTRLTVT.

This clonotype was detected only a few times. The chain employs TRBV20-1 and TRBJ2-1, with 13 bases fitting TRBD2. CDR1 DFQATT and CDR2 SNEGSKA come from the germline V gene (reference sequence). V shed 6 bases and J 4 bases; nucleotides not matched to a gene: 6. The CDR3 runs to 15 residues. The CDR3 coding sequence is TGCAGTGCGTATGGGGGACTAGCGGGGTACAATGAGCAGTTCTTC. Protein sequence: CSAYGGLAGYNEQFF.

This clonotype has at least ten counts. The V gene is TRBV10-3, the J gene TRBJ2-2, with D possibly being TRBD2 (5 bases). V was shortened by 6 bases and J by 4 bases, with 9 bases between the two germline ends. Germline CDR1 reads ENHRY; CDR2 reads SYGVKD. The CDR3 loop spans 13 amino acids. CDR3 protein: CAIRTSSTGELFF. The DNA of the CDR3 is TGTGCCATCAGAACTAGTAGCACCGGGGAGCTGTTTTTT.

This clonotype was seen many times. The chain couples TRBV7-3 to TRBJ2-2; possible D gene TRBD2, 6 bases. The CDR3 is 17 residues long. Trimming took 4 bases from V and 6 from J, leaving 21 bases between them. From germline, CDR1 is SGHTA and CDR2 FQGTGA. CDR3 loop: CASSSSPGDKRAGELFF. DNA of the CDR3: TGTGCCAGCAGCTCCTCCCCCGGGGATAAGCGGGCCGGGGAGCTGTTTTTT.

Ten or more counts support this clonotype. The V and J genes are TRBV3-1 and TRBJ2-1, with 8 bases that match TRBD2. The germline V gene encodes CDR1 LGHDT and CDR2 YNNKEL (reference sequence). The CDR3 extends over 16 amino acids. The V and J ends lost 4 bases and 7 bases, in that order; junction bases with no gene match: 12. CDR3 residues: CASSPLGERGLNEQFF. DNA of the CDR3: TGTGCCAGCAGCCCCCTCGGGGAGCGGGGGCTGAATGAGCAGTTCTTC.